These 28 T cell receptor beta chains were sequenced from one sample in a study of T-cell reconstitution after alpha-beta-depleted transplantation in children (dated by TCRdb to 2015 to 2016). The library was prepared using PCR. TCRdb names Illumina HiSeq 2500 as the instrument used. TCR library preparation used molecular barcoding, with unique molecular identifiers applied to normalize quantification of the TCRbeta repertoire. Using fastp at Q25 and MiXCR, TCRdb reprocessed the public reads and kept productive beta chains. Rows matching on CDR3 protein sequence are summarized as one entry with the most common DNA and genes. Recorded for this sample are just over 200,000 distinct CDR3 sequences; roughly 8.1% of them occurred a single time. The ten largest make up 35% to 45% of the sample. The intended sense of this specimen's treatment or condition label: allogeneic hematopoietic cell transplantation with graft depleted of TCRalphabeta T cells and CD19 B cells.

The sample consisted of PBMCs, mostly from graft donor cells, taken 360 days after TCRalphabeta/CD19-depleted stem cell transplant. These TCRs come from a male patient between 2 and 10 years old who had a stem cell transplant for acute myeloid leukemia, so the T cells may come from the graft donor.

The gene calls are TRBV7-3 and TRBJ2-3, with TRBD1 as a possible D gene (6 bases). The CDR3 extends over 15 amino acids. Germline V gene data show CDR1 as SGHTA and CDR2 as FQGTGA. Trimming stripped 1 base from V and 0 bases from J, with 8 bases between. The CDR3 nucleotides are TGTGCCAGCAGCTTAAACAGGGCGAGCACAGATACGCAGTATTTT. Translated: CASSLNRASTDTQYF.

This clonotype was seen only a few times. The chain uses TRBV12-3 or TRBV12-4 and TRBJ2-5; 9 nucleotides match TRBD1. V trimming: 5 bases; J trimming: 5 bases; junction bases outside the gene matches: 9. The CDR3 loop spans 15 amino acids. CDR3 sequence (DNA): TGTGCCAGCAGTCCTACAGGGGGCTGGAGGGAGACCCAGTACTTC. Translation gives CASSPTGGWRETQYF.

This sequence joins TRBV6-5 and TRBJ2-7, with a weak D call TRBD2 (6 bases). From germline, CDR1 is MNHEY and CDR2 SVGAGI. The CDR3 has 15 residues. The V end lost 4 bases, the J end lost 4 bases, and 17 bases lay between the germline ends. The CDR3 loop reads CASSFGTENQYEQYV. CDR3 coding DNA: TGTGCCAGCAGTTTCGGGACTGAGAATCAATACGAGCAGTACGTC.

This clonotype was detected many times. The rearrangement links TRBV12-3 or TRBV12-4 to TRBJ2-7; D unresolved. This CDR3 spans 12 amino acids. Trimming shortened V by 6 bases and J by 7 bases, and 13 bases separated the two germline ends. CDR3 protein: CASSLSGLEQYF. The CDR3 nucleotides are TGTGCCAGCAGCCTCTCGGGCCTAGAGCAGTACTTC.

The table lists this clonotype with many counts. J is TRBJ2-2 and V is TRBV29-1; D unresolved. Germline V CDR1 and CDR2: SQVTM, ANQGSEA. V lost 3 bases to trimming and J lost 2 bases, with 7 bases between them. The CDR3 totals 13 residues. Written as DNA, the CDR3 is TGCAGCGTTGATAGGCTTAACACCGGGGAGCTGTTTTTT. This encodes CSVDRLNTGELFF.

The chain recombines TRBV10-3 with TRBJ1-6, with D possibly TRBD1 on 5 matching bases. Trimming stripped 6 bases from V and 10 bases from J, with 13 bases between. This CDR3 region has 13 residues. Per germline, CDR1 ENHRY and CDR2 SYGVKD. CDR3 coding DNA: TGTGCCATCAGGCCCCGGGGGGGGTCACCCCTCCACTTT. It translates to CAIRPRGGSPLHF.

The gene calls are TRBV5-1 and TRBJ2-7; 8 bases agree with TRBD2. This CDR3 comprises 15 residues. CDR1 and CDR2 from the germline V gene are SGHRS and YFSETQ. V shed 5 bases, J shed 6 bases, and the junction held 13 bases outside the gene matches. The CDR3 coding sequence is TGCGCCAGCAGTACTACTAGCGGACCTGCGGGCGAGCAGTACTTC. It translates to CASSTTSGPAGEQYF.

This chain uses TRBV5-1 with TRBJ2-7; 9 nucleotides align to TRBD2. The CDR3 is 15 amino acids. V dropped 4 bases and J dropped 3; count of bases not matched to a gene: 8. CDR1 and CDR2 from the germline V gene are SGHRS and YFSETQ. CDR3 in amino acids: CASSGGPSGDYEQYV. The CDR3 DNA reads as TGCGCCAGCAGCGGCGGCCCTAGCGGGGACTACGAGCAGTACGTC.

This clonotype was counted a single time. Mismatch with germline at one junction end may stem from a read error. This sequence joins TRBV7-2 and TRBJ2-3; D gene ambiguous. Germline V gene lookup returns CDR1 SGHTA and CDR2 FQGNSA. CDR3 length: 14 amino acids. CDR3 region: CASSLALLTDMQYF. The DNA of the CDR3 is TGTGCCAGCAGCTTAGCGCTTCTCACAGATATGCAGTATTTT.

In this sample, this clonotype turned up a few times. The chain joins TRBV5-1 to TRBJ2-7, with 8 bases that match TRBD1. CDR3 size: 15 residues. J was trimmed by 3 bases and V by 2 bases; bases with no gene match: 7. Germline-derived CDR1 and CDR2 are SGHRS and YFSETQ. The CDR3 is CASSLLPDRVYEQYF. DNA for the CDR3: TGCGCCAGCAGCTTATTACCGGACAGGGTCTACGAGCAGTACTTC.

In DNA, the CDR3 is TGTGCCAGCAGCGAGGGACTAGCGGGAGAGGCAGGCAAAAACATTCAGTACTTC. Its protein is CASSEGLAGEAGKNIQYF. The chain has TRBV11-1 and TRBJ2-4; TRBD2 aligns across 14 bases. V lost 5 bases and J lost 3; bases outside the gene matches: 9. Germline V lookup: CDR1 SGHAT, CDR2 FQDESV (reference sequence). The CDR3 has 18 residues.

The chain couples TRBV5-5 to TRBJ2-2; 7 positions match TRBD1. The CDR3 is 16 amino acids. The trim removed 1 base at V and 4 bases at J, leaving 7 bases unmatched. Germline CDR1 SGHKS, CDR2 YYEKEE (reference sequence). This chain's CDR3 is CASSLSPGQTTGELFF. For the CDR3, the DNA is TGTGCCAGCAGCTTGTCACCGGGACAGACCACCGGGGAGCTGTTTTTT.

The chain recombines TRBV7-2 with TRBJ2-3; 15 nucleotides line up with TRBD2. The V gene's germline CDR1 is SGHTA and CDR2 FQGNSA. The trim removed 5 bases at V and 8 bases at J, leaving 8 bases unmatched. The CDR3 contains 16 residues. The CDR3 DNA reads as TGTGCCAGCAGCCCGGGACTAGCGGGGGGATTAGGTACGCAGTATTTT. It is translated as CASSPGLAGGLGTQYF.

This clonotype was counted a few times. DNA of the CDR3: TGTGCCAGCAGTGGACCGGGACAGGGTGTTTCATACGAGCAGTACGTC. This sequence encodes CASSGPGQGVSYEQYV. The V gene is TRBV12-3 or TRBV12-4, the J gene TRBJ2-7; 9 bases fit TRBD1. The CDR3 contains 16 residues. V was clipped by 5 bases and J by 4 bases; unmatched bases: 12.

This rearrangement joins TRBV4-1 to TRBJ2-3, with 9 bases aligning to TRBD2. Per the germline V gene, CDR1 is MGHRA and CDR2 is YSYEKL. With V trimmed by 6 bases and J by 5 bases, 12 bases remained unmatched. This CDR3 has 16 residues. The CDR3, as DNA: TGCGCCAGCAGACGTATAGCGGGAGACTACGTAGATACGCAGTATTTT. Translating it yields CASRRIAGDYVDTQYF.

Only a few counts were recorded for this clonotype. The CDR3 region is CATTSGRASTDTQYF. CDR3 sequence (DNA): TGTGCCACGACTAGCGGGAGGGCTAGCACAGATACGCAGTATTTT. The chain uses TRBV7-2 and TRBJ2-3; 14 bases map to TRBD2. This CDR3 is built from 15 residues. Trimming cost V 10 bases and J 0 bases; bases outside gene matches: 3. In germline, CDR1 is SGHTA, CDR2 FQGNSA.

This clonotype was counted many times. The chain couples TRBV25-1 to TRBJ1-1; 9 nucleotides align to TRBD1. Per the germline V gene, CDR1 is MGHDK and CDR2 is SYGVNS. The CDR3 has 10 amino acids. The CDR3 sequence: CAAGQGEAFF. In DNA, the CDR3 is TGTGCAGCGGGACAGGGTGAAGCTTTCTTT. Based on the CDR3 plus reference TRBV25-1 and TRBJ1-1, the full variable domain is EADIYQTPRYLVIGTGKKITLECSQTMGHDKMYWYQQDPGMELHLIHYSYGVNSTEKGDLSSESTVSRIRTEHFPLTLESARPSHTSQYLCAAGQGEAFFGQGTRLTVV.

V and J are TRBV10-1 and TRBJ2-4, with TRBD2 matching 9 bases. In germline, CDR1 is WNHNN, CDR2 SYGVQD (reference sequence). There are 17 residues in the CDR3. Germline trimming cut 2 bases from V and 5 bases from J; bases unmatched to any gene: 10. CDR3 DNA sequence: TGCGCCAGCAGTGAGGGGACTAGCAGAAGTGGGGAAAACATTCAGTACTTC. Its protein product is CASSEGTSRSGENIQYF.

This clonotype was found many times. The V gene is TRBV12-3 or TRBV12-4, the J gene TRBJ1-1, with no clear D. The length of the CDR3 is 11 residues. The V and J ends lost 7 bases and 11 bases respectively, with 14 bases between them. In DNA form, the CDR3 reads TGTGCCAGCACTCTTGGAGTTGGGGCTTTCTTT. Encoded protein: CASTLGVGAFF.

V gene TRBV7-8 combines with J gene TRBJ2-3; 12 nucleotides align to TRBD2. Germline V gives CDR1 SGHVS, CDR2 FQNEAQ. The length of the CDR3 is 15 residues. V dropped 6 bases and J dropped 6; count of bases not matched to a gene: 7. The CDR3 is CASRLAGGSRDTQYF. In nucleotides, the CDR3 is TGTGCCAGCAGACTAGCGGGAGGTAGCAGGGATACGCAGTATTTT.

The sample holds a few counts of this clonotype. J is TRBJ2-2 and V is TRBV12-3 or TRBV12-4; D unclear. The CDR3 is made up of 12 amino acids. V lost 3 bases, J lost 15 bases, and 14 bases lay in between. Here the CDR3 DNA reads TGTGCCAGCAGTTTGGGCTTCTCTCTGGTGTTTTTT. Its protein product is CASSLGFSLVFF.

This clonotype was detected only a few times. The gene calls are TRBV5-1 and TRBJ1-3; unclear D gene. Trimming left V 4 bases short and J 4 bases short, with 12 bases between. Germline V gives CDR1 SGHRS, CDR2 YFSETQ. The CDR3 covers 14 residues. As DNA, the CDR3 is TGCGCCAGCAGCGTAGGGATCTTCGGAAACACCATATATTTT. Its protein product is CASSVGIFGNTIYF. The full variable domain, completed using reference TRBV5-1 and TRBJ1-3, is KAGVTQTPRYLIKTRGQQVTLSCSPISGHRSVSWYQQTPGQGLQFLFEYFSETQRNKGNFPGRFSGRQFSNSRSEMNVSTLELGDSALYLCASSVGIFGNTIYFGEGSWLTVV.

This clonotype showed up just a few times. This chain uses TRBV5-5 with TRBJ2-1; possible D gene TRBD2, 6 bases. The CDR3 contains 17 residues. Germline V gene lookup returns CDR1 SGHKS and CDR2 YYEKEE (reference sequence). Trimming took off 0 bases at V and 1 base at J, with 14 bases between the two ends. CDR3 residues: CASSLVVGRGSYNEQFF. CDR3 DNA: TGTGCCAGCAGCTTGGTGGTAGGTCGGGGGTCCTACAATGAGCAGTTCTTC.

This sequence joins TRBV12-3 or TRBV12-4 and TRBJ2-3; 9 nucleotides match TRBD1. The ends lost 4 bases at V and 3 bases at J; junction bases unmatched: 8. This CDR3 has 16 amino acids. As DNA, the CDR3 is TGTGCCAGCAGTTACTACCGGACAGGGGTTACAGATACGCAGTATTTT. The encoded protein is CASSYYRTGVTDTQYF.

The chain is built from TRBV7-9 and TRBJ1-6, with D unresolved. The CDR3 is 12 residues long. Germline V gives CDR1 SEHNR, CDR2 FQNEAQ (reference sequence). Trimming shortened V by 5 bases and J by 11 bases, and 10 bases separated the two germline ends. The CDR3 coding sequence is TGTGCCAGCAGCCCTGACGGTGCACCCCTCCACTTT. This codes for CASSPDGAPLHF.

This sequence joins TRBV4-1 and TRBJ1-2; D is uncertain. The CDR3 totals 14 residues. The V end lost 1 base, the J end lost 8 bases, and 14 bases lay between the germline ends. Germline CDR1 reads MGHRA; CDR2 reads YSYEKL. CDR3 region: CASSQVQGPQGYTF. The CDR3 DNA is TGCGCCAGCAGCCAAGTGCAAGGACCGCAGGGCTACACCTTC.

The rearrangement joins TRBV5-4 to TRBJ2-5, with D possibly TRBD2 on 5 matching bases. V lost 0 bases and J lost 5, with 14 bases in between. The CDR3 totals 15 residues. Germline loops: CDR1 SGHNT, CDR2 YYREEE (reference sequence). The CDR3 here is CASSLAWAGGETQYF. CDR3 bases: TGTGCCAGCAGCTTGGCCTGGGCGGGCGGTGAGACCCAGTACTTC.

V and J are TRBV28 and TRBJ2-2; 14 bases are shared with TRBD2. V shed 6 bases and J 4 bases; nucleotides not matched to a gene: 13. The CDR3 runs 19 residues. The germline V gene has CDR1 MDHEN and CDR2 SYDVKM. The CDR3 DNA reads as TGTGCCAGCAGCCTCCCCCTGGGACTAGCGGGGGAACCCACCGGGGAGCTGTTTTTT. This translates into CASSLPLGLAGEPTGELFF.